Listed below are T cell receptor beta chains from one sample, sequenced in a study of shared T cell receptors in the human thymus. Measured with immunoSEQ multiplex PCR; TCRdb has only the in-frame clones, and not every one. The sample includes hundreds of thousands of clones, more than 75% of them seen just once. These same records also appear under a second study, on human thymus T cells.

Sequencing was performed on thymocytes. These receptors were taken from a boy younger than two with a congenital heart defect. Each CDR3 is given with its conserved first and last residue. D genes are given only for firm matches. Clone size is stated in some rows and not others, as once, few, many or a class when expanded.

CDR3 protein: CASSQEQGTLGYTF
CDR3 DNA: TGCGCCAGCAGCCAGGAACAGGGGACCTTGGGCTACACCTTC
V gene: TRBV4-1
J gene: TRBJ1-2
D gene: TRBD1
clone size: NA
CDR3 length: 14

CDR3 protein: CASSLTGGKPDGNTIYF
CDR3 DNA: TGTGCCAGCAGCTTGACAGGGGGGAAGCCAGACGGAAACACCATATATTTT
V gene: TRBV11-3
J gene: TRBJ1-3
D gene: TRBD1
clone size: few
CDR3 length: 17

CDR3 protein: CASSLAGVGGELFF
CDR3 DNA: TGTGCCAGCAGCCTAGCGGGAGTCGGCGGGGAGCTGTTTTTT
V gene: TRBV7-8
J gene: TRBJ2-2
D gene: TRBD2
clone size: NA
CDR3 length: 14

CDR3 protein: CASSGNRGRIVETQYF
CDR3 DNA: TGCGCCAGCAGCGGGAACAGGGGGCGCATCGTGGAGACCCAGTACTTC
V gene: TRBV4-3
J gene: TRBJ2-5
D gene: TRBD1
clone size: once
CDR3 length: 16

CDR3 protein: CAWSLGPGTYNEQFF
CDR3 DNA: TGTGCCTGGAGCCTCGGGCCAGGGACTTACAATGAGCAGTTCTTC
V gene: TRBV30
J gene: TRBJ2-1
D gene: NA
clone size: NA
CDR3 length: 15

CDR3 protein: CASSFPSTGGQETQYF
CDR3 DNA: TGTGCCAGCAGCTTCCCCTCGACAGGGGGGCAAGAGACCCAGTACTTC
V gene: TRBV7-2
J gene: TRBJ2-5
D gene: TRBD1
clone size: NA
CDR3 length: 16

CDR3 protein: CASSLASTSSIYF
CDR3 DNA: TGTGCCAGCAGCTTAGCGTCGACAAGCAGCATATATTTT
V gene: TRBV7-9
J gene: TRBJ1-3
D gene: NA
clone size: NA
CDR3 length: 13

CDR3 protein: CASSLRGELGGNQPQHF
CDR3 DNA: TGTGCCAGCAGTTTGCGGGGGGAGCTGGGGGGCAATCAGCCCCAGCATTTT
V gene: TRBV27
J gene: TRBJ1-5
D gene: NA
clone size: NA
CDR3 length: 17

CDR3 protein: CASSVTGGGTGELFF
CDR3 DNA: TGTGCCAGCAGCGTTACAGGGGGCGGGACCGGGGAGCTGTTTTTT
V gene: TRBV9
J gene: TRBJ2-2
D gene: TRBD1
clone size: NA
CDR3 length: 15

CDR3 protein: CASSGGGRGGELFF
CDR3 DNA: TGTGCCAGTAGCGGGGGGGGCAGAGGCGGGGAGCTGTTTTTT
V gene: TRBV19
J gene: TRBJ2-2
D gene: TRBD2
clone size: NA
CDR3 length: 14

CDR3 protein: CASRRTGNNQPQHF
CDR3 DNA: TGTGCCAGCAGGCGGACAGGAAACAATCAGCCCCAGCATTTT
V gene: TRBV7-2
J gene: TRBJ1-5
D gene: TRBD1
clone size: NA
CDR3 length: 14

CDR3 protein: CASSCLNLSYNEQFF
CDR3 DNA: TGTGCCAGCAGCTGTCTCAACCTATCCTACAATGAGCAGTTCTTC
V gene: TRBV7-2
J gene: TRBJ2-1
D gene: NA
clone size: NA
CDR3 length: 15

CDR3 protein: CASRSYEQYF
CDR3 DNA: TGTGCCAGCCGGAGCTACGAGCAGTACTTC
V gene: TRBV28
J gene: TRBJ2-7
D gene: NA
clone size: once
CDR3 length: 10

CDR3 protein: CAWSVLRGNEQFF
CDR3 DNA: TGTGCCTGGAGTGTCCTCAGGGGGAATGAGCAGTTCTTC
V gene: TRBV30
J gene: TRBJ2-1
D gene: TRBD1
clone size: NA
CDR3 length: 13

CDR3 protein: CATEVGGDTDTQYF
CDR3 DNA: TGTGCCACCGAAGTGGGAGGAGACACAGATACGCAGTATTTT
V gene: TRBV19
J gene: TRBJ2-3
D gene: NA
clone size: NA
CDR3 length: 14

CDR3 protein: CASSPGRGVSDEQYF
CDR3 DNA: TGTGCCAGCAGCCCAGGGAGGGGTGTCAGCGACGAGCAGTACTTC
V gene: TRBV9
J gene: TRBJ2-7
D gene: TRBD2
clone size: once
CDR3 length: 15

CDR3 protein: CASSQDKNPGQGEAFF
CDR3 DNA: TGCGCCAGCAGCCAAGATAAAAACCCGGGACAAGGAGAAGCTTTCTTT
V gene: TRBV4-3
J gene: TRBJ1-1
D gene: NA
clone size: NA
CDR3 length: 16

CDR3 protein: CASSEVTGKEQYF
CDR3 DNA: TGTGCCAGCAGTGAAGTGACAGGGAAAGAGCAGTACTTC
V gene: TRBV2
J gene: TRBJ2-7
D gene: TRBD1
clone size: NA
CDR3 length: 13

CDR3 protein: CASSLVGDRYGYTF
CDR3 DNA: TGTGCCAGCAGCCTGGTCGGGGATCGCTATGGCTACACCTTC
V gene: TRBV5-6
J gene: TRBJ1-2
D gene: NA
clone size: NA
CDR3 length: 14

CDR3 protein: CASSYVKRSGANVLTF
CDR3 DNA: TGTGCCAGCAGCTACGTGAAGCGGTCTGGGGCCAACGTCCTGACTTTC
V gene: TRBV7-2
J gene: TRBJ2-6
D gene: NA
clone size: few
CDR3 length: 16

CDR3 protein: CASRPWGGPSYEQYF
CDR3 DNA: TGTGCCAGCAGGCCATGGGGCGGACCGTCCTACGAGCAGTACTTC
V gene: TRBV2
J gene: TRBJ2-7
D gene: NA
clone size: few
CDR3 length: 15

CDR3 protein: CAPEGIEAFF
CDR3 DNA: TGTGCCCCAGAGGGTATTGAAGCTTTCTTT
V gene: TRBV5-4
J gene: TRBJ1-1
D gene: NA
clone size: NA
CDR3 length: 10

CDR3 protein: CASSLTRGLAGDADTQYF
CDR3 DNA: TGTGCCAGCAGCTTAACCAGGGGACTAGCGGGAGATGCAGATACGCAGTATTTT
V gene: TRBV7-9
J gene: TRBJ2-3
D gene: TRBD2
clone size: NA
CDR3 length: 18

CDR3 protein: CASSRYGVEQYF
CDR3 DNA: TGTGCCAGCAGTCGCTACGGAGTCGAGCAGTACTTC
V gene: TRBV27
J gene: TRBJ2-7
D gene: NA
clone size: NA
CDR3 length: 12

CDR3 protein: CASSRPKLSGTYEQYF
CDR3 DNA: TGTGCTAGCTCCAGGCCAAAACTAAGCGGGACCTACGAGCAGTACTTC
V gene: TRBV7-7
J gene: TRBJ2-7
D gene: TRBD2
clone size: NA
CDR3 length: 16

CDR3 protein: CASSLRGRTAGTNTEAFF
CDR3 DNA: TGTGCCAGCAGTTTAAGGGGGCGGACAGCCGGGACGAACACTGAAGCTTTCTTT
V gene: TRBV28
J gene: TRBJ1-1
D gene: TRBD1
clone size: NA
CDR3 length: 18

CDR3 protein: CASSYSAGIFHEQYF
CDR3 DNA: TGTGCCAGCAGTTACTCAGCAGGGATTTTCCACGAGCAGTACTTC
V gene: TRBV6-5
J gene: TRBJ2-7
D gene: NA
clone size: NA
CDR3 length: 15

CDR3 protein: CASSSSGTKYEQYF
CDR3 DNA: TGTGCCAGCAGCTCCTCCGGGACAAAGTACGAGCAGTACTTC
V gene: TRBV27
J gene: TRBJ2-7
D gene: NA
clone size: once
CDR3 length: 14

CDR3 protein: CASSFRQAQETQYF
CDR3 DNA: TGTGCCAGCAGCTTTAGACAGGCCCAAGAGACCCAGTACTTC
V gene: TRBV5-4
J gene: TRBJ2-5
D gene: NA
clone size: few
CDR3 length: 14

CDR3 protein: CASSRGPENTEAFF
CDR3 DNA: TGCGCCAGCAGCCGGGGGCCGGAGAACACTGAAGCTTTCTTT
V gene: TRBV4-3
J gene: TRBJ1-1
D gene: NA
clone size: NA
CDR3 length: 14

CDR3 protein: CAWTTGGHYGYTF
CDR3 DNA: TGTGCCTGGACTACGGGAGGTCACTATGGCTACACCTTC
V gene: TRBV30
J gene: TRBJ1-2
D gene: NA
clone size: NA
CDR3 length: 13

CDR3 protein: CAISAAGGVYNEQFF
CDR3 DNA: TGTGCCATCAGTGCCGCGGGGGGGGTCTACAATGAGCAGTTCTTC
V gene: TRBV10-3
J gene: TRBJ2-1
D gene: TRBD2
clone size: NA
CDR3 length: 15

CDR3 protein: CASSEADRPATNEKLFF
CDR3 DNA: TGTGCCAGCAGTGAAGCGGACAGGCCTGCAACTAATGAAAAACTGTTTTTT
V gene: TRBV6-1
J gene: TRBJ1-4
D gene: TRBD1
clone size: NA
CDR3 length: 17

CDR3 protein: CSGDGYNEQFF
CDR3 DNA: TGCAGCGGTGACGGTTACAATGAGCAGTTCTTC
V gene: TRBV29-1
J gene: TRBJ2-1
D gene: NA
clone size: NA
CDR3 length: 11

CDR3 protein: CATSRAQPAGGRTGELFF
CDR3 DNA: TGTGCCACCAGCAGGGCGCAGCCCGCAGGGGGCAGAACCGGGGAGCTGTTTTTT
V gene: TRBV15
J gene: TRBJ2-2
D gene: TRBD1
clone size: once
CDR3 length: 18

CDR3 protein: CASSPGQGLGEQFF
CDR3 DNA: TGTGCCAGCAGTCCCGGACAGGGTCTGGGTGAGCAGTTCTTC
V gene: TRBV27
J gene: TRBJ2-1
D gene: TRBD1
clone size: NA
CDR3 length: 14

CDR3 protein: CASSLKQGRMDGELFF
CDR3 DNA: TGTGCCAGCAGCTTAAAACAGGGGAGGATGGACGGGGAGCTGTTTTTT
V gene: TRBV7-9
J gene: TRBJ2-2
D gene: NA
clone size: NA
CDR3 length: 16

CDR3 protein: CASSRGLASFPQYF
CDR3 DNA: TGTGCCAGCAGTAGAGGACTAGCGAGCTTCCCCCAGTACTTC
V gene: TRBV28
J gene: TRBJ2-7
D gene: TRBD2
clone size: NA
CDR3 length: 14

CDR3 protein: CAWIRQGAPRETQYF
CDR3 DNA: TGTGCCTGGATCCGACAGGGGGCGCCCCGGGAGACCCAGTACTTC
V gene: TRBV30
J gene: TRBJ2-5
D gene: TRBD1
clone size: NA
CDR3 length: 15

CDR3 protein: CASRGGLAGTYEQYF
CDR3 DNA: TGTGCCAGCAGGGGGGGACTAGCGGGAACCTACGAGCAGTACTTC
V gene: TRBV2
J gene: TRBJ2-7
D gene: TRBD2
clone size: NA
CDR3 length: 15

CDR3 protein: CASRGEGTAVHEQYF
CDR3 DNA: TGTGCCAGTAGAGGGGAGGGGACGGCGGTCCACGAGCAGTACTTC
V gene: TRBV19
J gene: TRBJ2-7
D gene: TRBD2
clone size: NA
CDR3 length: 15

CDR3 protein: CASSDFAGGPYEQFF
CDR3 DNA: TGTGCCAGCAGTGACTTCGCGGGAGGGCCCTATGAGCAGTTCTTC
V gene: TRBV6-4
J gene: TRBJ2-1
D gene: TRBD2
clone size: few
CDR3 length: 15

CDR3 protein: CASSSDYNTEAFF
CDR3 DNA: TGTGCCAGCAGCTCAGACTATAACACTGAAGCTTTCTTT
V gene: TRBV7-2
J gene: TRBJ1-1
D gene: NA
clone size: few
CDR3 length: 13

CDR3 protein: CASREQGTFRETQYF
CDR3 DNA: TGTGCCAGCAGGGAACAGGGCACGTTCCGAGAGACCCAGTACTTC
V gene: TRBV6-1
J gene: TRBJ2-5
D gene: NA
clone size: NA
CDR3 length: 15

CDR3 protein: CASSECGGAGGQETQYF
CDR3 DNA: TGTGCCAGCAGTGAATGCGGCGGAGCGGGGGGACAAGAGACCCAGTACTTC
V gene: TRBV6-1
J gene: TRBJ2-5
D gene: TRBD2
clone size: once
CDR3 length: 17

CDR3 protein: CASSQGAGGREETQYF
CDR3 DNA: TGCGCCAGCAGCCAGGGAGCGGGGGGAAGAGAAGAGACCCAGTACTTC
V gene: TRBV4-1
J gene: TRBJ2-5
D gene: TRBD2
clone size: NA
CDR3 length: 16

CDR3 protein: CAWSGDYTGPNRDTQYF
CDR3 DNA: TGTGCCTGGAGTGGGGACTATACAGGTCCGAATAGGGATACGCAGTATTTT
V gene: TRBV30
J gene: TRBJ2-3
D gene: TRBD2
clone size: NA
CDR3 length: 17